These T cell receptor beta chains were read from a single sample in a study of shared clonotypes between healthy human individuals. Assay: immunoSEQ multiplex PCR; the TCRdb copy retains only in-frame clones and omits some. The sample carries under 2,000,000 clones, roughly 94% recorded once. Sample: naive CD8+ T cells sorted from blood. The receptors here all came from a man in his late teens or twenties in good health. The CDR3 runs from the conserved cysteine through the conserved F or W. The D gene is left open where the match is weak. Clone size is not always given. Where it is, it says once, few, many or a class for expanded clones.

J gene,clone size,D gene,V gene,CDR3 protein,CDR3 DNA
TRBJ2-2,.,TRBD2,TRBV5-1,CASREALAGADGELFF,TGCGCCAGCAGGGAAGCCTTAGCGGGCGCGGACGGGGAGCTGTTTTTT
TRBJ2-7,.,.,TRBV13,CASSINYEQYF,TGTGCCAGCAGCATCAACTACGAGCAGTACTTC
TRBJ2-7,.,.,TRBV5-6,CASSFSGGEQYF,TGTGCCAGCAGCTTTTCCGGGGGCGAGCAGTACTTC
TRBJ2-7,.,TRBD1,TRBV19,CASSTGQGLGNEQYF,TGTGCCAGTAGTACCGGACAGGGGCTTGGGAACGAGCAGTACTTC
TRBJ1-5,.,.,TRBV4-3,CASSQTAGAYQPQHF,TGCGCCAGCAGCCAAACAGCGGGCGCGTATCAGCCCCAGCATTTT
TRBJ1-1,.,.,TRBV19,CASSVSGVSPEAFF,TGTGCCAGTAGTGTTTCAGGGGTAAGTCCTGAAGCTTTCTTT
TRBJ2-7,.,.,TRBV6-1,CASSETGFYEQYF,TGTGCCAGCAGTGAAACAGGCTTCTACGAGCAGTACTTC
TRBJ1-2,.,.,TRBV6-6,CASTDGTDYGYTF,TGTGCCAGCACCGACGGGACTGACTATGGCTACACCTTC
TRBJ2-4,.,TRBD1,TRBV7-9,CASSTGQGKNIQYF,TGTGCCAGCAGCACGGGACAGGGAAAAAACATTCAGTACTTC
TRBJ1-6,few,.,TRBV11-2,CASSSSMGGSPLHF,TGTGCCAGCAGCTCCTCAATGGGTGGTTCACCCCTCCACTTT
TRBJ2-7,.,TRBD2,TRBV5-8,CASLAGGDSYEQYF,TGTGCCAGCCTAGCGGGAGGTGATTCCTACGAGCAGTACTTC
TRBJ2-7,.,.,TRBV11-2,CASSWRTGAYEQYF,TGTGCCAGCAGCTGGCGGACCGGAGCCTACGAGCAGTACTTC
TRBJ2-2,.,TRBD1,TRBV14,CASSLDRGNTGELFF,TGTGCCAGCAGCCTGGACAGGGGGAACACCGGGGAGCTGTTTTTT
TRBJ2-7,.,TRBD1,TRBV6-6,CASSYADRGYEQYF,TGTGCCAGCAGTTACGCGGACAGGGGCTACGAGCAGTACTTC
TRBJ1-6,.,.,TRBV28,CASSFSVYNSPLHF,TGTGCCAGCAGTTTTTCGGTCTATAATTCACCCCTCCACTTT
TRBJ2-7,.,TRBD1,TRBV9,CASSLNTGGNEQYF,TGTGCCAGCAGCCTAAATACAGGGGGCAACGAGCAGTACTTC
TRBJ1-2,.,.,TRBV19,CASSIEAGVTHYGYTF,TGTGCCAGTAGTATTGAGGCAGGGGTAACACACTATGGCTACACCTTC
TRBJ2-1,few,TRBD1,TRBV18,CASSPTGDSYNEQFF,TGTGCCAGCTCACCTACAGGGGACTCCTACAATGAGCAGTTCTTC
TRBJ2-7,.,TRBD1,TRBV6-1,CASSEWGQGSYEQYF,TGTGCCAGCAGTGAATGGGGACAGGGATCCTACGAGCAGTACTTC
TRBJ2-3,.,TRBD2,TRBV9,CASSVDGLAGESDTQYF,TGTGCCAGCAGCGTAGATGGACTAGCGGGGGAGTCAGATACGCAGTATTTT
TRBJ2-3,once,.,TRBV9,CASSVANTDTQYF,TGTGCCAGCAGCGTAGCGAACACAGATACGCAGTATTTT
TRBJ1-1,.,.,TRBV7-8,CASSLGAHTEAFF,TGTGCCAGCAGCTTAGGGGCCCACACTGAAGCTTTCTTT
TRBJ1-1,once,.,TRBV7-9,CASSRRGVDPEAFF,TGTGCCAGCAGCCGCAGGGGCGTCGATCCTGAAGCTTTCTTT
TRBJ1-1,few,.,TRBV30,CAWSLRETPHTEAFF,TGTGCCTGGAGTCTCAGAGAAACTCCCCACACTGAAGCTTTCTTT
TRBJ2-5,.,.,TRBV15,CATSRIDSFQETQYF,TGTGCCACCAGCAGAATAGACAGTTTTCAAGAGACCCAGTACTTC
TRBJ2-5,.,TRBD1,TRBV5-6,CASSFEGQGLGETQYF,TGTGCCAGCAGTTTTGAGGGACAGGGCTTGGGGGAGACCCAGTACTTC
TRBJ1-1,.,.,TRBV2,CASSDYSPEAFF,TGTGCCAGCAGTGACTACTCGCCTGAAGCTTTCTTT
TRBJ2-7,.,.,TRBV7-9,CASSFSGGNDEQYF,TGTGCCAGCAGCTTCTCAGGAGGGAATGACGAGCAGTACTTC
TRBJ2-2,.,.,TRBV15,CATSRRQPTGELFF,TGTGCCACCAGCAGACGACAACCCACCGGGGAGCTGTTTTTT
TRBJ2-7,.,TRBD1,TRBV5-1,CASSSGTDSYEQYF,TGCGCCAGCAGCTCCGGGACAGATTCCTACGAGCAGTACTTC
TRBJ2-7,.,.,TRBV5-6,CASSFGLGYEQYF,TGTGCCAGCAGCTTTGGGCTGGGGTACGAGCAGTACTTC
TRBJ2-1,.,.,TRBV7-6,CASSLILGSSYNEQFF,TGTGCCAGCAGCCTGATCCTGGGGAGCTCCTACAATGAGCAGTTCTTC
TRBJ2-1,.,TRBD2,TRBV11-2,CASSFPAASGSRYNEQFF,TGTGCCAGCAGCTTTCCCGCGGCAAGCGGGAGTAGGTACAATGAGCAGTTCTTC
TRBJ2-7,.,.,TRBV15,CATSRGTGLYEQYF,TGTGCCACCAGCAGAGGAACAGGACTCTACGAGCAGTACTTC
TRBJ2-2,.,.,TRBV9,CASSVGLLTGELFF,TGTGCCAGCAGCGTAGGCCTGTTAACCGGGGAGCTGTTTTTT
TRBJ2-7,.,.,TRBV28,CASSFTGLDYEQYF,TGTGCCAGCAGTTTCACTGGCCTGGACTACGAGCAGTACTTC
TRBJ2-2,.,.,TRBV4-3,CASSPAGSGELFF,TGCGCCAGCAGCCCGGCCGGGTCCGGGGAGCTGTTTTTT
TRBJ2-5,.,.,TRBV29-1,CSVEETQYF,TGCAGCGTTGAAGAGACCCAGTACTTC
TRBJ1-4,.,TRBD1,TRBV5-4,CASSFRGGEKLFF,TGTGCCAGCAGCTTCAGGGGGGGTGAAAAACTGTTTTTT
TRBJ2-1,.,.,TRBV6-5,CASSYGNNEQFF,TGTGCCAGCAGTTACGGTAACAATGAGCAGTTCTTC
TRBJ2-2,.,.,TRBV5-4,CASSGGGTGELFF,TGTGCCAGCAGCGGAGGAGGGACCGGGGAGCTGTTTTTT
TRBJ2-7,.,.,TRBV11-2,CASSLARLGGDTAYEQYF,TGTGCCAGCAGCTTAGCGCGCTTAGGTGGGGACACCGCCTACGAGCAGTACTTC
TRBJ2-7,.,TRBD1,TRBV6-6,CASQAGQGYEQYF,TGTGCCAGCCAGGCGGGACAGGGGTACGAGCAGTACTTC
TRBJ1-1,.,TRBD1,TRBV19,CASNPETGTANTEAFF,TGTGCCAGTAACCCGGAAACCGGGACAGCGAACACTGAAGCTTTCTTT
TRBJ2-3,.,TRBD1,TRBV7-7,CASSFPIDRADTQYF,TGTGCTAGCAGCTTCCCGATCGACAGGGCAGATACGCAGTATTTT
TRBJ2-7,.,.,TRBV6-1,CASSDSGDGDEQYF,TGTGCCAGCAGCGATAGCGGAGACGGGGACGAGCAGTACTTC
TRBJ1-6,.,TRBD1,TRBV11-2,CASSLHGTAPDSPLHF,TGTGCCAGCAGCTTACATGGGACAGCTCCTGATTCACCCCTCCACTTT
TRBJ2-5,.,.,TRBV11-2,CASSLVGNSQETQYF,TGTGCCAGCAGCTTAGTCGGCAACTCCCAAGAGACCCAGTACTTC
TRBJ2-1,.,.,TRBV19,CASSIGDTDRSYNEQFF,TGTGCCAGTAGTATAGGCGACACAGATCGCTCCTACAATGAGCAGTTCTTC
TRBJ2-7,.,TRBD1,TRBV10-3,CAIRAGQGFSEQYF,TGTGCCATCAGGGCCGGACAGGGGTTTTCCGAGCAGTACTTC
TRBJ2-7,.,TRBD2,TRBV4-1,CASSLRGLGEVEQYF,TGCGCCAGCAGCCTCCGGGGACTAGGTGAAGTAGAGCAGTACTTC
TRBJ2-7,.,TRBD2,TRBV5-1,CASSLESSGGYEQYF,TGCGCCAGCAGCTTGGAGTCTAGCGGTGGTTACGAGCAGTACTTC
TRBJ2-1,.,TRBD2,TRBV11-2,CASSLVPSGGEYNEQFF,TGTGCCAGCAGCTTAGTTCCTAGCGGGGGGGAGTACAATGAGCAGTTCTTC
TRBJ1-1,.,.,TRBV5-6,CASSLEYVNTEAFF,TGTGCCAGCAGCTTGGAATACGTCAACACTGAAGCTTTCTTT
TRBJ2-2,.,.,TRBV10-3,CAISELGGLTTGELFF,TGTGCCATCAGTGAGCTGGGCGGGCTTACTACCGGGGAGCTGTTTTTT
TRBJ2-7,.,.,TRBV7-2,CASSLLDFGSSYEQYF,TGTGCCAGCAGCTTGTTGGACTTCGGGAGCTCCTACGAGCAGTACTTC
TRBJ2-7,.,.,TRBV10-1,CASSDPFVGEQYF,TGCGCCAGCAGTGACCCGTTTGTAGGCGAGCAGTACTTC
TRBJ2-2,.,.,TRBV4-1,CASSQEWGTGELFF,TGCGCCAGCAGCCAAGAATGGGGAACCGGGGAGCTGTTTTTT
TRBJ2-1,.,TRBD2,TRBV27,CASSSIAGGSYNEQFF,TGTGCCAGCAGTTCGATAGCGGGGGGATCCTACAATGAGCAGTTCTTC